This paragraph covers one T cell receptor beta chain sequence. In the authors' methods: Reference gene primer amplification gave nucleated cell count estimates. The table came from immunoSEQ multiplex PCR; TCRdb's copy has only in-frame clones and leaves some out. The DNA was the basis for D and trimming; V, J and clone size are from that table. Altogether around 160,000 clones are present, around 85% being singletons, with the ten largest covering about 3%. The sample originates from a study of blood T cell repertoires in COVID-19. Overall study: Collection of acute and convalescent COVID-19 samples took place in the United States, Italy and Spain.

CDR1 and CDR2 from the germline V gene are MNHNY and SVGAGI (reference sequence). The CDR3 is made up of 16 amino acids. After removal of 4 bases from V and 6 bases from J, the junction contained 9 bases not matched to a gene. The chain is built from TRBV6-6 and TRBJ2-7; 13 bases match TRBD2. This receptor was identified in a woman aged 40 to 50 with active or convalescent COVID-19. Sequencing was done on a sample of peripheral blood. CDR3 in DNA: TGTGCCAGCAGTTTCGGGACTAGCGGGACCGCGGGCGAGCAGTACTTC. Translation: CASSFGTSGTAGEQYF.